This T cell receptor beta chain was recorded in a study of identical twins. Study outcomes and limitations: Conclusions were drawn cross-sectionally by statistical analysis, without following the same donors. There was an excess of low generation probability in the out-of-frame alpha sequences that twins shared. Memory repertoires showed no such pattern, whereas abundant cord blood beta clonotypes carried fewer insertions.

V dropped 4 bases and J dropped 0 bases, with 17 bases sitting between them. The germline V gene encodes CDR1 SGHRS and CDR2 YFSETQ. CDR3 size: 18 residues. In its sample, this clonotype was seen a few times. What it recognizes is unknown. A universal primer site came from template switching; cDNA carried unique molecular identifiers. TCRdb reprocessed the 5' RACE reads via MiXCR and lists one record per CDR3 protein. The sample holds 260,000 or so distinct CDR3 sequences, 7.5% seen once. The same sample was also studied in work on yellow fever vaccine responses in identical twins.

The origin of this receptor is a woman aged 18-29 years in good health. The V and J genes are TRBV5-1 and TRBJ1-6; D remains unclear. The sample comprised CD8+ T cells sorted from blood. The CDR3, as DNA: TGCGCCAGCAGCGACGGGCCATCCCCCAGCTCCTATAATTCACCCCTCCACTTT. This codes for CASSDGPSPSSYNSPLHF.